The 3 T cell receptor beta chains listed next were all sequenced from one sample in a study of T cells in Graves' hyperthyroidism and ophthalmopathy. Regions amplified from RNA transcripts were the TCR beta CDR3 regions. A set of HTBI primers served as the primers for a first-round RT-PCR of the TCR CDR3. TCRdb itself ran the multiplex PCR reads through MiXCR, one entry per CDR3 protein. This sample has roughly 840,000 distinct CDR3 sequences, with over 35% found just once. Sequenced input: blood. These receptor sequences come from a man between 18 and 29 years old with Graves' hyperthyroidism.

V is TRBV6-5 and J is TRBJ1-2; tentative D call: TRBD1 (6 bases). The V end lost 6 bases, the J end lost 7 bases, and 21 bases lay between the germline ends. Germline assignment: CDR1 MNHEY and CDR2 SVGAGI. The CDR3 is 15 amino acids. The CDR3 coding sequence is TGTGCCAGCAGCCAATACAGGGCCGCGACGGGTGGCTACACCTTC. Its translation is CASSQYRAATGGYTF.

This chain links TRBV2 with TRBJ1-2, with D maybe TRBD1 (5 bases). The germline CDR1 and CDR2 sequences are SNHLY and FYNNEI. V lost 6 bases, J lost 3 bases, and 14 bases lay in between. The CDR3 has 14 amino acids. The DNA of the CDR3 is TGTGCCAGCAGCCCGGTAGGGGATGACTATGGCTACACCTTC. Its translation is CASSPVGDDYGYTF. The complete variable domain, with remaining parts taken from reference TRBV2 and TRBJ1-2, reads EPEVTQTPSHQVTQMGQEVILRCVPISNHLYFYWYRQILGQKVEFLVSFYNNEISEKSEIFDDQFSVERPDGSNFTLKIRSTKLEDSAMYFCASSPVGDDYGYTFGSGTRLTVV.

Details on this clonotype: The junction departs from germline at one end; a sequencing error may be responsible. V gene TRBV10-3 combines with J gene TRBJ1-5; possible D gene TRBD1, 5 bases. CDR1 is ENHRY, CDR2 SYGVKD, per germline. This CDR3 has 13 amino acids. CDR3 region: CANSESIGASQHF. The CDR3 DNA sequence: TGTGCCAACAGTGAGTCGATTGGGGCGTCCCAGCATTTT.